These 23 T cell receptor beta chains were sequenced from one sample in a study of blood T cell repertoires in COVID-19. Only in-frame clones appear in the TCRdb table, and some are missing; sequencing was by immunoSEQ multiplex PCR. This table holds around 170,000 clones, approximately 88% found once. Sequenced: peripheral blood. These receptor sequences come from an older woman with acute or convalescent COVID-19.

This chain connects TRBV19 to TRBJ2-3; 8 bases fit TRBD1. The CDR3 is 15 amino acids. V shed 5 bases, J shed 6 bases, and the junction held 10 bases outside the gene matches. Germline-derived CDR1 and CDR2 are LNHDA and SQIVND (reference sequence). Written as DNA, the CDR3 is TGTGCCAGTAGTGACCACTCCGGACAGGGCGATACGCAGTATTTT. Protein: CASSDHSGQGDTQYF.

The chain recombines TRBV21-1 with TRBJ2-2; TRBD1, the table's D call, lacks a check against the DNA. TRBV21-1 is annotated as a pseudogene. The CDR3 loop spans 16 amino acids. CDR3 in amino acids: CASSKALRVNGGELFF. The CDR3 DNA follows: TGTGCCAGCAGCAAAGCGCTCAGGGTGAATGGCGGGGAGCTGTTTTTT.

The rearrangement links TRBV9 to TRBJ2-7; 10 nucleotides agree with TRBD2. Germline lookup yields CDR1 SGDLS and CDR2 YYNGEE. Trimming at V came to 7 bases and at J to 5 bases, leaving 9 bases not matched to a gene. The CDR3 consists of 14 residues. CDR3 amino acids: CASSPAGGLNEQYF. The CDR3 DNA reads TGTGCCAGCTCGCCAGCGGGGGGGCTGAACGAGCAGTACTTC.

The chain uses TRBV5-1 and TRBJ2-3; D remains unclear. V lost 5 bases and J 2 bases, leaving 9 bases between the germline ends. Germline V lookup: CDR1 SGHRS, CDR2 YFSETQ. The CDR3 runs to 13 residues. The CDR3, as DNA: TGCGCCAGCAGGAGTAGTTCCACAGATACGCAGTATTTT. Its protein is CASRSSSTDTQYF.

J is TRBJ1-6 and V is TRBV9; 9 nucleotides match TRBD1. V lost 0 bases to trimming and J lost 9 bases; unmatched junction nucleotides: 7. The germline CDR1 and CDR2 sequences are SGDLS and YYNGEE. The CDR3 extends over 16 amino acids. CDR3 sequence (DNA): TGTGCCAGCAGCGTAGACGGGACAGGGTGGCGTTCACCCCTCCACTTT. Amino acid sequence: CASSVDGTGWRSPLHF. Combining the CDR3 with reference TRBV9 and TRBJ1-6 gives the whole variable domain DSGVTQTPKHLITATGQRVTLRCSPRSGDLSVYWYQQSLDQGLQFLIQYYNGEERAKGNILERFSAQQFPDLHSELNLSSLELGDSALYFCASSVDGTGWRSPLHFGNGTRLTVT.

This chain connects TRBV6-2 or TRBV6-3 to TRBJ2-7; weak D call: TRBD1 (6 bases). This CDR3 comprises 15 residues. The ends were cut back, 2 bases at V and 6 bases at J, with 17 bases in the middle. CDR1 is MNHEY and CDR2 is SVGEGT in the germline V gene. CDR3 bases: TGTGCCAGCAGTTACGATAGGGGCAGGGGCTTCGAGCAGTACTTC. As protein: CASSYDRGRGFEQYF.

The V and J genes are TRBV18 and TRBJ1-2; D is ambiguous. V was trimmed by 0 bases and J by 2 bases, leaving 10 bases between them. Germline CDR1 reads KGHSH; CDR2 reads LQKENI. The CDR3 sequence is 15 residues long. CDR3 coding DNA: TGTGCCAGCTCACCACCGAGTCAACAGAACTATGGCTACACCTTC. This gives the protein CASSPPSQQNYGYTF.

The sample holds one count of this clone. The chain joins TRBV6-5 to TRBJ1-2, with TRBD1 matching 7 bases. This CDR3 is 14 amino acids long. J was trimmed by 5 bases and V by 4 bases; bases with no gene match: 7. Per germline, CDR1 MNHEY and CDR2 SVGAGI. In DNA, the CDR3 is TGTGCCAGCAGTTGGGTACAGGGGAGTTATGGCTACACCTTC. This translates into CASSWVQGSYGYTF.

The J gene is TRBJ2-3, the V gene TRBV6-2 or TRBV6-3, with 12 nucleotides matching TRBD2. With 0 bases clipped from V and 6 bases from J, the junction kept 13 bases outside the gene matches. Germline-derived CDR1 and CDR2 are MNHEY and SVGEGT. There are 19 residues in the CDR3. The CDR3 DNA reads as TGTGCCAGCAGTTACTCAAGGACTAGCGGGGCTCTATCCAGGGATACGCAGTATTTT. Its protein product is CASSYSRTSGALSRDTQYF.

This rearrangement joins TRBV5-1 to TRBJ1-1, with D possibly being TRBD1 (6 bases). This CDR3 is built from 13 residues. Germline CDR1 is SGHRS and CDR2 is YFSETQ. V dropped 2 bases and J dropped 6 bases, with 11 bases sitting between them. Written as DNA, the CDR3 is TGCGCCAGCAGCTTCGATCGGACAGCTGAAGCTTTCTTT. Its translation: CASSFDRTAEAFF.

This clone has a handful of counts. The DNA of the CDR3 is TGTGCCAGTAGTGTACGCCCCGGGACACCGAACACTGAAGCTTTCTTT. Protein product: CASSVRPGTPNTEAFF. The gene calls are TRBV19 and TRBJ1-1; D possibly corresponds to TRBD1 (6 bases). This CDR3 region has 16 residues. Germline CDR1 and CDR2: LNHDA and SQIVND (reference sequence). Trimming removed 5 bases from V and 1 base from J, with 17 bases in between.

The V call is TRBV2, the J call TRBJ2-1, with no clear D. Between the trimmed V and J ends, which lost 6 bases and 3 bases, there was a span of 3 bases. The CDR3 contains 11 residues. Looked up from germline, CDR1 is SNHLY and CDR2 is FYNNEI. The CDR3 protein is CASSRYNEQFF. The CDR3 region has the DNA TGTGCCAGCAGCCGCTACAATGAGCAGTTCTTC.

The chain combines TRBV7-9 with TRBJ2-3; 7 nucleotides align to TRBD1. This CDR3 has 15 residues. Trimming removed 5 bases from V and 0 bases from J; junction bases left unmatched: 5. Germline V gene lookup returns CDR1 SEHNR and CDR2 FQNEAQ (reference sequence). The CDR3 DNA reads TGTGCCAGCAGCGGGACAGCCTCTAGCACAGATACGCAGTATTTT. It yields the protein CASSGTASSTDTQYF.

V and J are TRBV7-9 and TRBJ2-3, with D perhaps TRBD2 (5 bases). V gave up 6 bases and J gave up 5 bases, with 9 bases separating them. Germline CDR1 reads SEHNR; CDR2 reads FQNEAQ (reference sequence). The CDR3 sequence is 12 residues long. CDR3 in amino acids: CASSLAIDTQYF. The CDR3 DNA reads TGTGCCAGCAGTCTAGCAATAGATACGCAGTATTTT.

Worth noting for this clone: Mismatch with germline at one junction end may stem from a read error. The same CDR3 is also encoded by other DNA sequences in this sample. CDR3 amino acids: CASSEGKGWPTEAFF. The DNA of the CDR3 is TGTGCTAGCAGTGAAGGAAAGGGGTGGCCCACTGAAGCTTTCTTT. The chain uses TRBV6-1 and TRBJ1-1, with D possibly matching TRBD1 (5 bases). The CDR3 is 15 residues long. CDR1 MNHNS and CDR2 SASEGT come from the germline V gene.

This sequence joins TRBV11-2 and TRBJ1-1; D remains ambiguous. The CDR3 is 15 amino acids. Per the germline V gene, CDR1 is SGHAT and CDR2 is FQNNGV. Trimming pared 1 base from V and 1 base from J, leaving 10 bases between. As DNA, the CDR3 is TGTGCCAGCAGCTTAGCGACTTTCCGGAACACTGAAGCTTTCTTT. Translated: CASSLATFRNTEAFF.

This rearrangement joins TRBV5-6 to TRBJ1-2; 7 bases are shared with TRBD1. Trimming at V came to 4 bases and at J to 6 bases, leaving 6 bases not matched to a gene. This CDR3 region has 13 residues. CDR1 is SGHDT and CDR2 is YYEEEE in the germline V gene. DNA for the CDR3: TGTGCCAGCAGCCTCGACAGGGAAAATGGCTACACCTTC. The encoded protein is CASSLDRENGYTF.

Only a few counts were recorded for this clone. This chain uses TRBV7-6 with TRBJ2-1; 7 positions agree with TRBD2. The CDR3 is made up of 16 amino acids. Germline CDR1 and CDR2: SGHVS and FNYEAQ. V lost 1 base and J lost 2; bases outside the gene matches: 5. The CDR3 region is CASSLGGGGTYNEQFF. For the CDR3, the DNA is TGTGCCAGCAGCTTAGGTGGGGGGGGGACCTACAATGAGCAGTTCTTC.

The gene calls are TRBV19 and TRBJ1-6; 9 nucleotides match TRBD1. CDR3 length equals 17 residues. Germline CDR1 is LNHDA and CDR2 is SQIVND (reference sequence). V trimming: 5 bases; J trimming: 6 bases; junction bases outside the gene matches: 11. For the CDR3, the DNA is TGTGCCAGTAGTGCACAGGGGGCCGGTTCGGGTAATTCACCCCTCCACTTT. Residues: CASSAQGAGSGNSPLHF.

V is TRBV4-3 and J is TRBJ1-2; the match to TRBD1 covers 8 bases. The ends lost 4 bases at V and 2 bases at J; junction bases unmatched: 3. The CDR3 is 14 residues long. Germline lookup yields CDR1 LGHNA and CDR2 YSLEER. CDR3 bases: TGCGCCAGCAGCCCGGACAGGGAAAACTATGGCTACACCTTC. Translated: CASSPDRENYGYTF.

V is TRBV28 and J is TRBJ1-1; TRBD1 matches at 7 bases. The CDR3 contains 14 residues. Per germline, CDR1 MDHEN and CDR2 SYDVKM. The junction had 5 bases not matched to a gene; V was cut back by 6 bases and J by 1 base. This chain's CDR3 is CASSRGQRNTEAFF. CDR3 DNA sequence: TGTGCCAGCAGCCGGGGACAGCGGAACACTGAAGCTTTCTTT.

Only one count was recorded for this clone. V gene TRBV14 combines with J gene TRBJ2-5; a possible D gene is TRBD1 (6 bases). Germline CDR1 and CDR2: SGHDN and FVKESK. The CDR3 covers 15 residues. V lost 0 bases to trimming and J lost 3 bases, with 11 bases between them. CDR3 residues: CASSQDYGTKETQYF. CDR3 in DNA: TGTGCCAGCAGCCAAGATTACGGGACAAAAGAGACCCAGTACTTC.

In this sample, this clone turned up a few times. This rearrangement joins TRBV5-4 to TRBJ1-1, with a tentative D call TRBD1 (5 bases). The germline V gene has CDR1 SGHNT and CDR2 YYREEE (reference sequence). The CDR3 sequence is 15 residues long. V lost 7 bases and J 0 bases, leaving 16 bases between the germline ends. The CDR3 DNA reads TGTGCCAGCTATCCGACAGCGTCTATGAACACTGAAGCTTTCTTT. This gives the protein CASYPTASMNTEAFF.